This entry is about one T cell receptor beta chain. The antigen is not known. Unique molecular identifiers were present in the TCR beta cDNA libraries. T cells, about 0.9 to 11 million of them, yielded some 510,000 cDNA molecules. Each CDR3 protein is one row after TCRdb ran MiXCR on the PCR reads. The data show a few hundred thousand distinct CDR3 sequences, around a third seen once. These data come from a study of post-analysis software for immune sequencing data. Background on the study: Multiple sclerosis in the patients followed relapsing-remitting, secondary progressive and progressive-relapsing courses. Notes on the study in general: Controls had lower frequencies than patients of 4 or 5 TRBV segments, which included TRBV5-6, TRBV5-1 and TRBV20-1. Strong co-clustering by F measure was seen for same-batch samples.

Trimming removed 0 bases at V and 2 bases at J, with 22 bases between. This CDR3 spans 19 amino acids. Germline loops: CDR1 MGHRA, CDR2 YSYEKL. This sequence joins TRBV4-1 and TRBJ1-1; the D gene is possibly TRBD1 (6 bases). This sequence was found in a girl aged 2-17 years with multiple sclerosis. Sequenced material: blood. The CDR3 protein is CASSQERGRGFSINTEAFF. CDR3 sequence (DNA): TGCGCCAGCAGCCAAGAAAGGGGCAGGGGCTTCTCTATTAACACTGAAGCTTTCTTT.